This note documents a single TCR beta chain sequence. The data originate from a study of blood T cell repertoires in COVID-19. Study-wide context: Acute and convalescent COVID-19 samples came from the United States, Italy and Spain. Nucleic acid was either cDNA or gDNA, and it came from T cells, B-cell-depleted T cells, or PBMCs.

Per the original data handling: Amplification of reference gene primers was used by the study to estimate nucleated cell counts. Sequencing was performed with immunoSEQ multiplex PCR; in TCRdb, only in-frame clones are kept and a portion is missing. The V and J calls and clone size come from that table; D and trimming were worked out from the DNA. This repertoire shows over 200,000 clones, around 90% found once; its top ten account for less than 3%. The sequence was obtained from a man aged 30 to 45 with COVID-19, enrolled during active disease. The sample was peripheral blood.

CDR3 loop: CASSTPAEGKLFF. As DNA, the CDR3 is TGTGCCAGCTCTACCCCGGCCGAGGGAAAACTGTTTTTT. V gene TRBV2 combines with J gene TRBJ1-4; unclear D gene. CDR1 and CDR2 from the germline V gene are SNHLY and FYNNEI. This CDR3 is built from 13 residues. V lost 8 bases to trimming and J lost 10 bases, with 17 bases between them.